This T cell receptor (beta chain) was documented in a study of T-cell memory formation after mild COVID-19. Turning to the study itself: TCR clusters were mostly donor specific. Findings of the study overall: Memory from before infection featured some responding clones, which suggests cross-reactive memory joined. Contracting clones localized mainly to CM and EM when CD4+ and mainly to EMRA when CD8+. Clones shrinking from day 15 to 85 showed even CD4/CD8 mixes; later expanders tilted CD4+.

Germline-derived CDR1 and CDR2 are MNHEY and SVGAGI. The CDR3 has 14 amino acids. V dropped 5 bases and J dropped 6 bases, with 17 bases sitting between them. TCRdb re-called the 5' RACE reads through MiXCR, storing one row per CDR3 protein. The table has 110,000 or so distinct CDR3 sequences, about 24% seen once. Comment on this clonotype: Its antigen is unknown.

Sequenced: PBMCs or a T cell subset sorted from them (not recorded which). The clonotype comes from a man aged 18 to 30 who had mild COVID-19 (a few samples of this study predate the infection). Cell type and time point are not known. V usage is TRBV6-5 and J usage is TRBJ2-7, with D perhaps TRBD1 or TRBD2 (7 bases each). The CDR3 DNA is TGTGCCAGCAGTCCAGGGGGGGGGCCCGGCGAGCAGTACGTC. It yields the protein CASSPGGGPGEQYV.